Below are 3 T cell receptor beta chains sequenced from a single sample in a study of blood T cells in healthy people across ages. Through a sample-barcoded 5' primer and a J-beta primer mix, a second PCR was run for roughly 7 to 11 cycles. TCRdb re-called the 5' RACE reads through MiXCR, storing one row per CDR3 protein. The data contain about 780,000 distinct CDR3 sequences, about a quarter of them singletons. These data also featured in a second study, about T cells of mothers and their children.

Sequenced input: blood. Receptor source: a boy between 10 and 17 years old in good health.

On this clonotype: Germline is not matched at one junction end, which may reflect a read error. The genes are TRBV20-1 and TRBJ1-3, with a tentative D call TRBD1 (5 bases). The CDR3 contains 16 residues. Germline V gene lookup returns CDR1 DFQATT and CDR2 SNEGSKA (reference sequence). This chain's CDR3 is CSVAPGTQGSGTTIYF. CDR3 nucleotide sequence: TGCAGTGTCGCTCCCGGGACTCAGGGCTCTGGAACCACCATATATTTT.

The genes are TRBV10-3 and TRBJ2-5; tentatively, D is TRBD2 (6 bases). The CDR3 has 15 residues. Looked up from germline, CDR1 is ENHRY and CDR2 is SYGVKD. Trimming took 8 bases from V and 3 from J, leaving 19 bases between them. Here the CDR3 reads CAIALAGTGKETQYF. The CDR3 DNA follows: TGTGCCATCGCCCTCGCGGGGACTGGCAAAGAGACCCAGTACTTC.

The sample holds a few counts of this clonotype. The chain recombines TRBV15 with TRBJ2-2; D tentatively reads TRBD1 or TRBD2 (6 bases each). The CDR3 sequence is 16 residues long. V was trimmed by 0 bases and J by 7 bases, leaving 15 bases between them. From germline, CDR1 is LNHNV and CDR2 YYDKDF (reference sequence). The CDR3, as DNA: TGTGCCACCAGCAGAGATACGGGGGCGAGGGACGGGGAGCTGTTTTTT. This translates into CATSRDTGARDGELFF.